This T cell receptor (beta chain) appears in the sequencing data of a study of cytomegalovirus exposure and HLA in healthy donors. This clone showed up just once. Primers included in the PCR were 60 Vbeta and 13 Jbeta primers. TCRdb's copy holds only in-frame clones and misses some; the assay was immunoSEQ multiplex PCR. The sample yields approximately 170,000 clones, around 80% seen once. The V segment lost 5 bases and the J segment 3 bases; nucleotides outside the gene matches: 7. CDR1 is MNHEY, CDR2 SMNVEV, per germline (reference sequence). This CDR3 contains 14 residues. The sequencing input was PBMCs. The chain recombines TRBV27 with TRBJ2-7, with TRBD1 matching over 7 bases. The sequence came from a woman between 45 and 65 years old in good health and CMV-seropositive. CDR3 residues: CASSATGRGYEQYF. The CDR3 DNA sequence: TGTGCCAGCAGTGCGACAGGGAGAGGCTACGAGCAGTACTTC.